These T cell receptor beta chains were read from a single sample in a study of T cell repertoires in cytomegalovirus infection. TCRdb independently ran MiXCR on the reads; one entry per CDR3 protein. Of fewer than 200,000 distinct CDR3 sequences listed, 13% to 15% are singletons. Specimen: PBMCs. These receptors were taken from a human donor in good health (CMV status not recorded). Some clones in this sample may be carry-over from other donors' samples. CDR3s include the opening cysteine and the closing phenylalanine or tryptophan. D genes are given only for firm matches.

v_call d_call cdr3_aa
TRBV19 TRBD1 CASRRDRDGETQYF
TRBV19 - CASSLKPDEQFF
TRBV12-3/TRBV12-4 - CASSWTVSGETQYF
TRBV28 - CASSLVAYTDTQYF
TRBV29-1 - CSVSYTGANVLTF
TRBV5-1 - CASHRAAPMSTDTQYF
TRBV29-1 - CSVEDGTRSSEAFF
TRBV7-9 TRBD2 CASSHPGGAPQQYF
TRBV10-3 - CAISDQGAVSDTQYF
TRBV6-2/TRBV6-3 TRBD2 CASRLAGATDTQYF
TRBV20-1 - CSALAGFGANVLTF
TRBV20-1 TRBD2 CSVVPTSGSQYEQYF
TRBV12-3/TRBV12-4 - CASTLDLEGNSPLHF
TRBV7-2 - CASSDYSVKNGKLFF
TRBV11-2 - CASSSVNSPLHF
TRBV6-5 - CASSYGAGKPHQETQYF
TRBV19 - CASSMKISYGYTF
TRBV29-1 TRBD2 CSVVPRGGPRYEQYF
TRBV6-5 - CASTSEKGWPLNTEAFF
TRBV12-3/TRBV12-4 - CASTSGGWTEAFF
TRBV27 TRBD1 CASSLWGTGQAFF
TRBV28 - CASSLGTRGSGELFF
TRBV6-5 - CASSYLDRPQETQYF
TRBV5-1 TRBD2 CASSPVLGLAEETQYF
TRBV19 - CATSRGLTYGYTF
TRBV7-9 - CASSLGGSGLNTEAFF
TRBV4-1 TRBD1 CASRRSGTGAGELFF
TRBV7-2 - CASSLAPLSNTGELFF
TRBV7-9 - CASSSPSPGIDEQFF
TRBV6-5 - CASSYEPLNQPQHF
TRBV6-2/TRBV6-3 TRBD2 CASSYSPGLAGVGQETQYF
TRBV4-1 - CASSQKGPMYGYTF
TRBV27 TRBD1 CASRYSGTVNTEAFF
TRBV2 - CASKSLRGEGIRNQPQHF
TRBV5-1 - CASSFGRGGSTGELFF
TRBV28 TRBD1 CASSLAGQGAEEQYF
TRBV20-1 - CSAVEQASFFMNTEAFF
TRBV7-9 - CASSFNDNRYGYTF
TRBV29-1 - CSVDPDRTYGYTF
TRBV7-2 TRBD2 CASSLRVAGGGEQFF
TRBV7-6 - CASSRPGLNTGELFF
TRBV12-3/TRBV12-4 - CASLSKETGRNSPLHF
TRBV28 - CASSLSGGGEQYF
TRBV10-3 - CAISERDGRNTEAFF
TRBV12-3/TRBV12-4 - CASSLSSGANVLTF
TRBV12-3/TRBV12-4 - CASRPSSYNSPLHF
TRBV29-1 TRBD1 CSVELAGGSYGYTF
TRBV28 - CASSLPLYNEQFF
TRBV14 - CASSQELRQGSGRDYGYTF
TRBV20-1 TRBD2 CSARDRLAGGAGTGELFF
TRBV7-2 - CASREKGNTIYF
TRBV28 - CASSFRRDYEQYF
TRBV19 - CASSKRRGQNTEAFF
TRBV7-1 - CASSSARYEQYF
TRBV18 - CASSPGTPTNYGYTF
TRBV6-2/TRBV6-3 - CASSYVGNQPQHF
TRBV29-1 TRBD1 CSVAGTGSYTEAFF